This entry describes one T cell receptor (beta chain). The data originate from a study of T cells after yellow fever vaccination. Whole-study context: It was SMART-Seq v4 Ultra Low Input that prepared the fractions with low cell numbers.

TCRdb independently ran MiXCR on the 5' RACE reads; one entry per CDR3 protein. The sample has about 240,000 distinct CDR3 sequences, about 7.1% seen once. The CDR3 length is 12 residues. V shed 6 bases and J shed 8 bases, with 11 bases lying between them. The clonotype was recovered from a man in his thirties or forties who received the YFV17D yellow fever vaccine. Sequences were derived from CD4+ T cells sorted from PBMCs, sampled 15 days after the yellow fever booster vaccination. This chain uses TRBV12-3 or TRBV12-4 with TRBJ2-1; no definite D call. The CDR3 spells CASSSAGDEQFF. CDR3 bases: TGTGCCAGCAGCTCGGCTGGGGATGAGCAGTTCTTC.